Sequencing of this TCR beta chain was carried out in a study of T cell responses to AZD1222 COVID-19 vaccine. Whole-study findings and limits: Donor demographics were predominantly white British with a female majority; clonal diversity may be underestimated. Nearly half of spike-specific TCRs reportedly target variant regions that are unmutated in the B.1.351 and B.1.1.7 variants. Researchers report vaccine-associated CD4 TCRs spanning spike, with dominance at 160-218 and 743-854.

As to this clone: The antigen remains undetermined.

J lost 2 bases, V lost 4 bases, and 8 bases had no gene match. The CDR3 runs to 16 residues. The germline V gene encodes CDR1 MNHNS and CDR2 SASEGT. Pooled samples include second doses given at about 4 or 12 weeks. The assay was immunoSEQ multiplex PCR, and TCRdb's table has in-frame clones only and misses some. The table lists over 110,000 clones, around nine tenths of them singletons. The chain employs TRBV6-1 and TRBJ2-1; 7 positions agree with TRBD2. The clonotype originates from an adult who received the AZD1222 COVID-19 vaccine. The specimen was peripheral blood, collected 28 days after the second AZD1222 dose. The CDR3 DNA reads TGTGCCAGCAGTGGGCCTTTGCGGGAGACCTACAATGAGCAGTTCTTC. Protein sequence: CASSGPLRETYNEQFF.